This T cell receptor beta chain was observed in a study of T cell responses to AZD1222 COVID-19 vaccine. Produced via immunoSEQ multiplex PCR; TCRdb's table is partial and in-frame only. The sample lists about 130,000 clones; about 93% were seen once. The CDR3 extends over 15 amino acids. The V end lost 3 bases, the J end lost 0 bases, and 8 bases lay between the germline ends. Germline V CDR1 and CDR2: LNHDA, SQIVND (reference sequence). The sample in question was peripheral blood, obtained on day 0 of AZD1222 vaccination. The chain recombines TRBV19 with TRBJ2-2; maybe TRBD2 (6 bases). The sequence was obtained from an adult in good health. CDR3 sequence: CASSIGGTNTGELFF. CDR3 coding DNA: TGTGCCAGTAGTATCGGGGGAACGAACACCGGGGAGCTGTTTTTT.